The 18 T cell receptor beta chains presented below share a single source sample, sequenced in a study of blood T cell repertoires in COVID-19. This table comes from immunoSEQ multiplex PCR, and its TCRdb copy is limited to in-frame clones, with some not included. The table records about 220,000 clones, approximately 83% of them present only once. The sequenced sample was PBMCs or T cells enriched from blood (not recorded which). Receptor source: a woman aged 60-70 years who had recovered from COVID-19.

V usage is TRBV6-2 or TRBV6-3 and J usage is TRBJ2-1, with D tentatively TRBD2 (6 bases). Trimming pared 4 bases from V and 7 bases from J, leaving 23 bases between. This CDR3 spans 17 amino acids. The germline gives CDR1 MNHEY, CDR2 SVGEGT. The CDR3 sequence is CASSLRGFLNGGNEQFF. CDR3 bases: TGTGCCAGCAGTTTAAGGGGATTTCTCAATGGGGGGAATGAGCAGTTCTTC.

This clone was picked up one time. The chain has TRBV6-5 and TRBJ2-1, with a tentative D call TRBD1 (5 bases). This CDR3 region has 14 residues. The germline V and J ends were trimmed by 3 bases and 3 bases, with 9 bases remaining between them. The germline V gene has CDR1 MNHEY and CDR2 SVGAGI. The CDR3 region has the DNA TGTGCCAGCAGTTATAGGGGATACTACAATGAGCAGTTCTTC. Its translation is CASSYRGYYNEQFF.

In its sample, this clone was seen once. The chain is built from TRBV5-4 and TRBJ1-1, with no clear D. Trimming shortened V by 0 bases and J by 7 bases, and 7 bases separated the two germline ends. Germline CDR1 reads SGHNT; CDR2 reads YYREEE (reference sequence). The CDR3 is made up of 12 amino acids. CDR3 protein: CASSLDHNEAFF. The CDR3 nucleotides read TGTGCCAGCAGCTTGGATCACAATGAAGCTTTCTTT. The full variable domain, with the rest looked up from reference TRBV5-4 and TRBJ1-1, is ETGVTQSPTHLIKTRGQQVTLRCSSQSGHNTVSWYQQALGQGPQFIFQYYREEENGRGNFPPRFSGLQFPNYSSELNVNALELDDSALYLCASSLDHNEAFFGQGTRLTVV.

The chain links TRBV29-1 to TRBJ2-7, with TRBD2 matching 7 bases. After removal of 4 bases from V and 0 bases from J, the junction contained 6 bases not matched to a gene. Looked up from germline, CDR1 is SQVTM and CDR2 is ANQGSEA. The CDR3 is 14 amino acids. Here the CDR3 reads CSVAVIAGSYEQYF. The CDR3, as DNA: TGCAGCGTTGCCGTTATAGCGGGCTCCTACGAGCAGTACTTC.

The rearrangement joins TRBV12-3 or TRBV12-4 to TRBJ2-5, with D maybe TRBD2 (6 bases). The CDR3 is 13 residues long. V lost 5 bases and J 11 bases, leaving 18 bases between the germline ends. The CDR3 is CASSHRDFSRQYF. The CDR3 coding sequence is TGTGCCAGCAGTCACCGGGACTTCTCAAGACAGTACTTC.

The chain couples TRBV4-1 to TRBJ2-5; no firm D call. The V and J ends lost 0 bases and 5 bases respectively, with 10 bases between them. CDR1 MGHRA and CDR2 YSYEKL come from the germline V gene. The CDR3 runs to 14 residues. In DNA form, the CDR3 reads TGCGCCAGCAGCCAAGATACGAGTTGGGAGACCCAGTACTTC. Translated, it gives CASSQDTSWETQYF.

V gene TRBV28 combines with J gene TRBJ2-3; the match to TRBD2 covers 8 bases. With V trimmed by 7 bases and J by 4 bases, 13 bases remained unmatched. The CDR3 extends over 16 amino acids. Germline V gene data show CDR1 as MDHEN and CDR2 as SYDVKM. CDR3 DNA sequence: TGTGCCAGCATCTCCGAAGAGCGGGGACTAGCAGATACGCAGTATTTT. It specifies CASISEERGLADTQYF.

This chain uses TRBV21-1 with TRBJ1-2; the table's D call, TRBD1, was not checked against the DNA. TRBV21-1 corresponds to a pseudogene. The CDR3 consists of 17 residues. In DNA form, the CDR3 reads TGTGCCAGCAGCAAAGGTGAGGACAGGGGCTACTACTATGGCTACACCTTC. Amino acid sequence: CASSKGEDRGYYYGYTF.

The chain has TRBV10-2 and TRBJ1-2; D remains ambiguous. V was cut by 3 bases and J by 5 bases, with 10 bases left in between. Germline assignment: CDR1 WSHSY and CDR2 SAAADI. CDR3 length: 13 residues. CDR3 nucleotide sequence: TGCGCCAGCAGTGACGCCTCAGAATATGGCTACACCTTC. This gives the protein CASSDASEYGYTF.

CDR3 DNA: TGCGCCAGCAGCCGGGCTGGTGGCACCGGGGAGCTGTTTTTT. This encodes CASSRAGGTGELFF. The V and J genes are TRBV4-1 and TRBJ2-2; no definite D call. V was shortened by 4 bases and J by 4 bases, with 10 bases between the two germline ends. Germline lookup yields CDR1 MGHRA and CDR2 YSYEKL. This CDR3 region has 14 residues.

DNA for the CDR3: TGTGCCAGCAGCTTACGAGTGAGCTATGGCTACACCTTC. Translation: CASSLRVSYGYTF. V gene TRBV7-8 combines with J gene TRBJ1-2; D remains unclear. The length of the CDR3 is 13 residues. Germline loops: CDR1 SGHVS, CDR2 FQNEAQ. The V gene lost 2 bases and the J gene lost 4 bases, with 8 bases spanning the gap.

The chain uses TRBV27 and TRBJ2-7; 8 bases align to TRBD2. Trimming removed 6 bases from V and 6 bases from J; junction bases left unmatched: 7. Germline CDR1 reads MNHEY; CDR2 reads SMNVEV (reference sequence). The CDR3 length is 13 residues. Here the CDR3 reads CASSGGGFFEQYF. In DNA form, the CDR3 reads TGTGCCAGCAGCGGCGGGGGGTTCTTCGAGCAGTACTTC.

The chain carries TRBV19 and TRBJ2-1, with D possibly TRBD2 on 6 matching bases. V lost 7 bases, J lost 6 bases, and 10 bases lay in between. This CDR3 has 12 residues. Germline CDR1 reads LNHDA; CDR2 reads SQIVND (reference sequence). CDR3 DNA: TGTGCCAGTATGGAGGGGCCCAATGAGCAGTTCTTC. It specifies CASMEGPNEQFF.

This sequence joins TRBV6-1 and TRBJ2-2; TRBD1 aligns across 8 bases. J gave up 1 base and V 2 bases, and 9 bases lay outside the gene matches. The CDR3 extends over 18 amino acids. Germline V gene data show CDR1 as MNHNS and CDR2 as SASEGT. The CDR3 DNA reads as TGTGCCAGCAGTGAATTAATGGCAGGACAGGGGAACACCGGGGAGCTGTTTTTT. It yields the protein CASSELMAGQGNTGELFF.

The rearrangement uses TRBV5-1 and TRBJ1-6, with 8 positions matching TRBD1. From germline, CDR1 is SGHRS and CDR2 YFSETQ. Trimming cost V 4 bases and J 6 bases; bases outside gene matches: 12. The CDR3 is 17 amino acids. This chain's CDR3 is CASSPNPGQVANSPLHF. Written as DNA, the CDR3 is TGCGCCAGCAGCCCAAATCCGGGACAGGTAGCTAATTCACCCCTCCACTTT.

CDR3 nucleotides: TGTGCCACCAGCAGAGCCAGGGCTGGAAACACCATATATTTT. It is translated as CATSRARAGNTIYF. This sequence joins TRBV15 and TRBJ1-3; D possibly corresponds to TRBD1 (5 bases). This CDR3 region has 14 residues. Trimming shortened V by 1 base and J by 2 bases, and 6 bases separated the two germline ends. Germline loops: CDR1 LNHNV, CDR2 YYDKDF (reference sequence). Full variable domain (rest looked up from reference TRBV15 and TRBJ1-3): DAMVIQNPRYQVTQFGKPVTLSCSQTLNHNVMYWYQQKSSQAPKLLFHYYDKDFNNEADTPDNFQSRRPNTSFCFLDIRSPGLGDTAMYLCATSRARAGNTIYFGEGSWLTVV.

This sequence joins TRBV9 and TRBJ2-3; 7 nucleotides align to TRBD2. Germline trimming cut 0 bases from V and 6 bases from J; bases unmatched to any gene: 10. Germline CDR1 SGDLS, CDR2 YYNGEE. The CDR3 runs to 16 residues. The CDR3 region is CASSVDVLAPLDTQYF. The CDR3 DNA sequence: TGTGCCAGCAGCGTAGATGTACTAGCGCCGTTGGATACGCAGTATTTT.

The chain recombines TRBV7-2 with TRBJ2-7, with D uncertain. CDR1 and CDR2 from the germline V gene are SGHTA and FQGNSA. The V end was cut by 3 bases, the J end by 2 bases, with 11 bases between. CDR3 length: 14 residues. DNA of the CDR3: TGTGCCAGCAGCTTGGATAGCAGCGCCTACGAGCAGTACTTC. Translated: CASSLDSSAYEQYF.